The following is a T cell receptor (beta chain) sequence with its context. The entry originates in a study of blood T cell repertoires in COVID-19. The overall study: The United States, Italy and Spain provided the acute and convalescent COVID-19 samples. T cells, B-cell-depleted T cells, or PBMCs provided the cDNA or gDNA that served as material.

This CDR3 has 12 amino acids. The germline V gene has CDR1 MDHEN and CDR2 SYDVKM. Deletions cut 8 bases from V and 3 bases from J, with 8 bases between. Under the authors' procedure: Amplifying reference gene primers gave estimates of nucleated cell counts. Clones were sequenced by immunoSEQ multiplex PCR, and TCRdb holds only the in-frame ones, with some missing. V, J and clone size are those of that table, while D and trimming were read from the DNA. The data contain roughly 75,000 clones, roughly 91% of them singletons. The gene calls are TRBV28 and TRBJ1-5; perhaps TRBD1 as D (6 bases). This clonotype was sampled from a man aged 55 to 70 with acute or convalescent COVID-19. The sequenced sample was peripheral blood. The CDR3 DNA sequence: TGTGCCAGCCGGGACATCAATCAGCCCCAGCATTTT. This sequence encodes CASRDINQPQHF.